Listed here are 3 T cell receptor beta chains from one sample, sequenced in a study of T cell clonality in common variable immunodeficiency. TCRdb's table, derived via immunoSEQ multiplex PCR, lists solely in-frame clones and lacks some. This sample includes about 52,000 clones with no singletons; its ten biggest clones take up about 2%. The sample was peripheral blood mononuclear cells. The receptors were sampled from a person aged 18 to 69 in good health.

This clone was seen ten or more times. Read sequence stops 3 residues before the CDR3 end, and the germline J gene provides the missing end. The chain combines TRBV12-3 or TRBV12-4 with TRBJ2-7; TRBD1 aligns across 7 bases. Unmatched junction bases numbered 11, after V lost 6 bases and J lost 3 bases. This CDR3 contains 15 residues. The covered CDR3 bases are TGTGCCAGCAGGTTCGAGCCGGGACAGTTCTACGAG. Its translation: CASRFEPGQFYE. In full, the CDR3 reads CASRFEPGQFYEQYF.

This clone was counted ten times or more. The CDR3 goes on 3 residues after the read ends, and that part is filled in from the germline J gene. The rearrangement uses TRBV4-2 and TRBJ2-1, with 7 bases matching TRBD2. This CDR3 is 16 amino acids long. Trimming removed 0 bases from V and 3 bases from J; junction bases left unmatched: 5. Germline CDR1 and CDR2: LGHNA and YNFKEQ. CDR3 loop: CASSQDGGENYNEQFF. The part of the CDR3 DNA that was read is TGTGCCAGCAGCCAAGATGGGGGGGAGAACTACAATGAG.

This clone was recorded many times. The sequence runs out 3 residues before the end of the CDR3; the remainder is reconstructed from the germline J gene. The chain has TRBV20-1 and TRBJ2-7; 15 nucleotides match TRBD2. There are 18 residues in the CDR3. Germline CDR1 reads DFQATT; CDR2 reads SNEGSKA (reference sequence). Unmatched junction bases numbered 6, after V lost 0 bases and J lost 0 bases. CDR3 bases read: TGCAGTGCTAGAGACGGACTAGCGGGGGGGATAAGCTCCTACGAG. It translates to CSARDGLAGGISSYE. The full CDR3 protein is CSARDGLAGGISSYEQYF.